What follows are 11 T cell receptor beta chains derived from one specimen sequenced in a study of CXCR3-negative and CXCR3-positive naive CD8 T cells. The authors prepared UMI-labeled TRB cDNA libraries by 5' RACE. TCRdb reprocessed the 5' RACE reads and reports one entry per CDR3 protein, with no DNA. Seen in this sample are about 30,000 distinct CDR3 sequences; the ten most common clones hold about a tenth. The source material was memory CD8+ T cells from blood. The source of these receptors is a human donor in good health. Some clones in this sample may be carry-over from other donors' samples.

The rearrangement links TRBV7-3 to TRBJ2-5; the TRBD1 assignment by TCRdb is unverifiable without DNA. Germline CDR1 and CDR2: SGHTA and FQGTGA. The CDR3 runs 13 residues. The CDR3 here is CASSQEAGETQYF.

The CDR3 is CASSQEIRGVWDIQYF. V usage is TRBV4-3 and J usage is TRBJ2-4; TCRdb selects TRBD1, and the lack of DNA leaves this call unchecked. The CDR3 is 16 residues long. Looked up from germline, CDR1 is LGHNA and CDR2 is YSLEER.

This chain uses TRBV19 with TRBJ2-3; as DNA is missing, the TRBD1 call by TCRdb cannot be tested. The CDR3 is 15 amino acids. Germline lookup yields CDR1 LNHDA and CDR2 SQIVND (reference sequence). The CDR3: CASRSGTTSTDTQYF. The variable domain in full, with the rest retrieved from reference TRBV19 and TRBJ2-3, is DGGITQSPKYLFRKEGQNVTLSCEQNLNHDAMYWYRQDPGQGLRLIYYSQIVNDFQKGDIAEGYSVSREKKESFPLTVTSAQKNPTAFYLCASRSGTTSTDTQYFGPGTRLTVL.

The genes are TRBV7-6 and TRBJ2-1; TCRdb's assignment of TRBD1 cannot be checked, as there is no DNA. Germline lookup yields CDR1 SGHVS and CDR2 FNYEAQ. The CDR3 has 15 amino acids. The CDR3 here is CASSYTWGQGNEQFF.

CDR3 sequence reads: CSVVDPQGSIYGYTF. The rearrangement joins TRBV29-1 to TRBJ1-2; the D call of TRBD1 rests on TCRdb alone, since no DNA is present to check it. CDR3 size: 15 residues. Germline CDR1 is SQVTM and CDR2 is ANQGSEA.

The rearrangement joins TRBV7-9 to TRBJ1-5; as DNA is missing, the TRBD1 call by TCRdb cannot be tested. In germline, CDR1 is SEHNR, CDR2 FQNEAQ (reference sequence). The CDR3 consists of 15 residues. CDR3 sequence reads: CASSAQGASNQPQHF.

The chain joins TRBV29-1 to TRBJ2-1. Germline V CDR1 and CDR2: SQVTM, ANQGSEA. The CDR3 contains 13 residues. The CDR3 sequence is CSVLPWTYNEQFF.

The chain couples TRBV10-1 to TRBJ1-5; the D call from TCRdb, TRBD1, cannot be confirmed without DNA. CDR3 length equals 15 residues. The germline V gene has CDR1 WNHNN and CDR2 SYGVQD (reference sequence). The CDR3 spells CAIVVGQGWHQPQHF.

This sequence joins TRBV12-3 or TRBV12-4 and TRBJ2-1; TCRdb indicates TRBD2, and absent DNA this call remains unverified. The CDR3 sequence is 13 residues long. The CDR3 protein is CASSLYSGNEQFF.

This chain joins TRBV7-3 and TRBJ2-1. The CDR3 has 13 residues. The germline V gene has CDR1 SGHTA and CDR2 FQGTGA. The CDR3: CASSLGIGYEQFF.

The V call is TRBV7-3, the J call TRBJ2-1; the D call from TCRdb, TRBD1, cannot be confirmed without DNA. Germline loops: CDR1 SGHTA, CDR2 FQGTGA. This CDR3 is built from 13 residues. The CDR3 here is CASSLTGVNEQFF.